These 32 T cell receptor beta chains share one sample of origin, sequenced in a study of blood T cell repertoires in COVID-19. The protocol was immunoSEQ multiplex PCR, while the TCRdb copy is restricted to in-frame clones and leaves out a portion. This sample yields approximately 170,000 clones, of which approximately 81% are seen a single time; roughly 8% belongs to the top ten. Sequencing used PBMCs or T cells enriched from blood (not recorded which). These receptors originate from a woman in her fifties or sixties who had recovered from COVID-19.

The rearrangement joins TRBV6-4 to TRBJ1-4, with a weak D call TRBD1 (5 bases). There are 15 residues in the CDR3. V shed 3 bases and J shed 1 base, with 9 bases lying between them. The germline CDR1 and CDR2 sequences are MRHNA and SNTAGT. The CDR3 DNA reads TGTGCCAGCAGTGAGGTGGACATAACTAATGAAAAACTGTTTTTT. It yields the protein CASSEVDITNEKLFF.

This chain uses TRBV7-2 with TRBJ2-7, with 9 positions matching TRBD2. Germline assignment: CDR1 SGHTA and CDR2 FQGNSA. V gave up 2 bases and J gave up 4 bases; unmatched junction bases: 6. This CDR3 is 15 amino acids long. The chain's CDR3 is CASSLIAGALYEQYF. The DNA for the CDR3 is TGTGCCAGCAGCTTAATAGCGGGAGCTCTTTACGAGCAGTACTTC.

The chain uses TRBV29-1 and TRBJ1-1, with D perhaps TRBD1 (5 bases). Germline CDR1 and CDR2: SQVTM and ANQGSEA. There are 12 residues in the CDR3. Trimming shortened V by 6 bases and J by 1 base, and 9 bases separated the two germline ends. Here the CDR3 reads CSVGGGNTEAFF. The CDR3 nucleotides are TGCAGCGTAGGCGGGGGGAACACTGAAGCTTTCTTT.

The chain recombines TRBV19 with TRBJ1-1; TRBD1 matches at 7 bases. The CDR3 spans 15 residues. With 6 bases clipped from V and 2 bases from J, the junction kept 9 bases outside the gene matches. Germline lookup yields CDR1 LNHDA and CDR2 SQIVND (reference sequence). The DNA for the CDR3 is TGTGCCAGTAGGAGGGCAGGGGGTTCCAACACTGAAGCTTTCTTT. Amino acids: CASRRAGGSNTEAFF.

J is TRBJ2-7 and V is TRBV18; TRBD2 might be the D (8 bases). The germline gives CDR1 KGHSH, CDR2 LQKENI. This CDR3 is 14 amino acids long. The V gene lost 6 bases and the J gene lost 6 bases, with 18 bases spanning the gap. The CDR3 DNA reads TGTGCCAGCTCGGCCGACAGGGCGGGAGGCGAGCAGTACTTC. Translation: CASSADRAGGEQYF.

The gene calls are TRBV3-1 (or the pseudogene TRBV3-2) and TRBJ2-7; 8 positions agree with TRBD1. Germline V gene data show CDR1 as LGHDT and CDR2 as YNNKEL (reference sequence). The CDR3 is 19 amino acids. The J segment lost 4 bases and the V segment lost 0 bases, leaving 17 bases of the junction unmatched. CDR3: CASSQDRRTGKMVRYEQYF. Here the CDR3 DNA reads TGTGCCAGCAGCCAAGACAGAAGGACAGGGAAAATGGTGCGTTACGAGCAGTACTTC.

The chain joins TRBV28 to TRBJ1-6; D may be TRBD1 (5 bases). V was shortened by 7 bases and J by 8 bases, with 15 bases between the two germline ends. CDR1 MDHEN and CDR2 SYDVKM come from the germline V gene. The CDR3 runs 14 residues. The DNA of the CDR3 is TGTGCCAGCATTTCTCCGGGGGGATATTCACCCCTCCACTTT. Translation gives CASISPGGYSPLHF.

This clone was recorded a few times. The rearrangement links TRBV18 to TRBJ2-5; D is perhaps TRBD2 (6 bases). Germline CDR1 and CDR2: KGHSH and LQKENI. This CDR3 is built from 14 residues. V gave up 3 bases and J gave up 4 bases, with 12 bases separating them. The CDR3: CASSPGTRPETQYF. The DNA for the CDR3 is TGTGCCAGCTCACCGGGGACTCGCCCAGAGACCCAGTACTTC.

This chain connects TRBV9 to TRBJ2-3; 8 positions agree with TRBD2. V was pared by 3 bases and J by 2 bases, with 5 bases of the junction left unmatched. This CDR3 region has 15 residues. CDR1 and CDR2 from the germline V gene are SGDLS and YYNGEE. The chain's CDR3 is CASSEGLVPTDTQYF. CDR3 coding DNA: TGTGCCAGCAGCGAGGGACTAGTCCCCACAGATACGCAGTATTTT.

V and J are TRBV24-1 and TRBJ2-6, with TRBD1 as a possible D gene (6 bases). The V and J ends lost 1 base and 2 bases respectively, with 8 bases between them. Per germline, CDR1 KGHDR and CDR2 SFDVKD. The CDR3 is 16 residues long. CDR3 amino acids: CATSDFTGTGANVLTF. Here the CDR3 DNA reads TGTGCCACCAGTGATTTCACAGGGACTGGGGCCAACGTCCTGACTTTC.

The V gene is TRBV19, the J gene TRBJ2-3; D gene ambiguous. This CDR3 is built from 14 residues. Germline V gives CDR1 LNHDA, CDR2 SQIVND (reference sequence). Trimming stripped 4 bases from V and 4 bases from J, with 12 bases between. The CDR3 DNA is TGTGCCAGTAGTACCCGAGCAGGATCAGATACGCAGTATTTT. Translating gives CASSTRAGSDTQYF. Combining the CDR3 with reference TRBV19 and TRBJ2-3 gives the whole variable domain DGGITQSPKYLFRKEGQNVTLSCEQNLNHDAMYWYRQDPGQGLRLIYYSQIVNDFQKGDIAEGYSVSREKKESFPLTVTSAQKNPTAFYLCASSTRAGSDTQYFGPGTRLTVL.

The chain has TRBV11-2 and TRBJ1-5; D ambiguous. V was trimmed by 5 bases and J by 5 bases, leaving 10 bases between them. CDR3 length: 13 residues. The germline CDR1 and CDR2 sequences are SGHAT and FQNNGV. The CDR3 sequence is CASSQLEDQPQHF. The CDR3, as DNA: TGTGCCAGCAGCCAACTAGAGGATCAGCCCCAGCATTTT.

The chain couples TRBV28 to TRBJ1-5, with D perhaps TRBD1 (6 bases). Per the germline V gene, CDR1 is MDHEN and CDR2 is SYDVKM. V lost 4 bases and J 6 bases, leaving 10 bases between the germline ends. The CDR3 is 13 amino acids. The CDR3 DNA is TGTGCCAGCAGTTCTGACAGGCCTCAGCCCCAGCATTTT. Translating it yields CASSSDRPQPQHF.

V and J are TRBV28 and TRBJ1-2, with D perhaps TRBD1 (6 bases). The CDR3 totals 14 residues. Trimming stripped 7 bases from V and 7 bases from J, with 19 bases between. The germline V gene encodes CDR1 MDHEN and CDR2 SYDVKM. The DNA of the CDR3 is TGTGCCAGCACCGAACTCAGGGGCTCTGCTGGCTACACCTTC. Translation: CASTELRGSAGYTF.

V gene TRBV5-5 combines with J gene TRBJ2-1; 7 positions match TRBD1. Trimming removed 4 bases from V and 1 base from J; junction bases left unmatched: 5. The germline V gene has CDR1 SGHKS and CDR2 YYEKEE (reference sequence). The CDR3 contains 15 residues. The chain's CDR3 is CASSQRQGSYNEQFF. The CDR3 nucleotides are TGTGCCAGCAGCCAACGACAGGGTTCCTACAATGAGCAGTTCTTC.

The V and J genes are TRBV28 and TRBJ1-2; 9 bases are shared with TRBD1. Looked up from germline, CDR1 is MDHEN and CDR2 is SYDVKM. The V segment lost 2 bases and the J segment 8 bases; nucleotides outside the gene matches: 6. This CDR3 comprises 14 residues. CDR3 DNA sequence: TGTGCCAGCAGTTTAGGGACAGGGTGGGAAGGCTACACCTTC. It yields the protein CASSLGTGWEGYTF.

This chain joins TRBV15 and TRBJ1-1, with no clear D. Per germline, CDR1 LNHNV and CDR2 YYDKDF (reference sequence). Trimming took off 2 bases at V and 1 base at J, with 17 bases between the two ends. The CDR3 consists of 17 residues. CDR3 in DNA: TGTGCCACCAGCAGAACGGGAACACTGTCCGCGAACACTGAAGCTTTCTTT. This sequence encodes CATSRTGTLSANTEAFF.

CDR3 region: CASSQVLAGASTDTQYF. In DNA form, the CDR3 reads TGCGCCAGCAGCCAAGTGCTAGCGGGGGCTAGCACAGATACGCAGTATTTT. This rearrangement joins TRBV4-1 to TRBJ2-3; the match to TRBD2 covers 10 bases. This CDR3 is 17 amino acids long. V lost 1 base, J lost 0 bases, and 4 bases stayed unmatched. The germline V gene has CDR1 MGHRA and CDR2 YSYEKL.

This chain uses TRBV7-6 with TRBJ1-3, with D possibly TRBD1 on 6 matching bases. CDR1 and CDR2 (germline): SGHVS, FNYEAQ. CDR3 length: 16 residues. V lost 1 base, J lost 1 base, and 11 bases lay in between. The CDR3 region is CASSLGGGLSGNTIYF. The CDR3 DNA reads TGTGCCAGCAGCTTAGGGGGGGGCCTATCTGGAAACACCATATATTTT.

The V and J genes are TRBV20-1 and TRBJ2-1, with TRBD2 identical over 10 bases. Germline CDR1 is DFQATT and CDR2 is SNEGSKA (reference sequence). This CDR3 contains 16 residues. The ends lost 3 bases at V and 3 bases at J; junction bases unmatched: 8. The CDR3 DNA is TGCAGTGCTAGTCGTCCTAGCGGGAGTGTCTACAATGAGCAGTTCTTC. It yields the protein CSASRPSGSVYNEQFF.

The rearrangement links TRBV7-3 to TRBJ1-1, with D hard to call. Trimming left V 1 base short and J 6 bases short, with 9 bases between. Germline CDR1 reads SGHTA; CDR2 reads FQGTGA. The CDR3 loop spans 13 amino acids. CDR3 in amino acids: CASSLRERAEAFF. The CDR3, as DNA: TGTGCCAGCAGCTTAAGGGAGAGGGCTGAAGCTTTCTTT.

The genes are TRBV6-1 and TRBJ1-5, with D unclear. From germline, CDR1 is MNHNS and CDR2 SASEGT. V shed 1 base and J shed 5 bases, with 9 bases lying between them. The CDR3 runs to 14 residues. DNA for the CDR3: TGTGCCAGCAGTGAAGGGGGAGGCTATCAGCCCCAGCATTTT. Translation gives CASSEGGGYQPQHF.

The chain joins TRBV14 to TRBJ2-1, with 13 bases fitting TRBD2. Germline V lookup: CDR1 SGHDN, CDR2 FVKESK. Unmatched junction bases numbered 7, after V lost 5 bases and J lost 15 bases. The CDR3 consists of 13 residues. The CDR3 sequence is CASSNGLAGARFF. CDR3 DNA sequence: TGTGCCAGCAGCAACGGACTAGCGGGGGCTCGGTTCTTC.

V usage is TRBV28 and J usage is TRBJ2-1; the D gene is possibly TRBD2 (5 bases). Germline V CDR1 and CDR2: MDHEN, SYDVKM. V lost 7 bases and J 4 bases, leaving 8 bases between the germline ends. There are 12 residues in the CDR3. CDR3 sequence reads: CASKGGYNEQFF. For the CDR3, the DNA is TGTGCCAGCAAAGGAGGATACAATGAGCAGTTCTTC.

This chain connects TRBV12-3 or TRBV12-4 to TRBJ2-6; a possible D gene is TRBD2 (5 bases). Trimming left V 8 bases short and J 4 bases short, with 9 bases between. The CDR3 runs 13 residues. Here the CDR3 reads CASLRAGANVLTF. The CDR3 nucleotides are TGTGCCAGCCTGAGGGCGGGGGCCAACGTCCTGACTTTC.

V and J are TRBV3-1 (or the pseudogene TRBV3-2) and TRBJ1-2; the D gene is possibly TRBD1 (5 bases). The V end was cut by 4 bases, the J end by 8 bases, with 11 bases between. Germline V gene data show CDR1 as LGHDT and CDR2 as YNNKEL (reference sequence). CDR3 length equals 12 residues. CDR3: CASSPWAGGYTF. The CDR3 coding sequence is TGTGCCAGCAGCCCATGGGCAGGGGGCTACACCTTC.

This clone was seen ten or more times. The V and J genes are TRBV19 and TRBJ1-5; no clear D gene. V was cut by 5 bases and J by 4 bases, with 6 bases left in between. CDR1 is LNHDA and CDR2 is SQIVND in the germline V gene (reference sequence). The CDR3 runs to 12 residues. Here the CDR3 DNA reads TGTGCCAGTAGTCCCAGGAATCAGCCCCAGCATTTT. Protein product: CASSPRNQPQHF.

This clone was counted a single time. The CDR3 is CASSPASGGVKETQYF. The CDR3 region has the DNA TGTGCCAGCAGCCCCGCTAGCGGGGGGGTAAAAGAGACCCAGTACTTC. This chain links TRBV11-2 with TRBJ2-5; 12 bases are a match to TRBD2. Trimming removed 5 bases from V and 3 bases from J; junction bases left unmatched: 7. The germline V gene encodes CDR1 SGHAT and CDR2 FQNNGV. The CDR3 extends over 16 amino acids.

The chain couples TRBV28 to TRBJ2-1; 8 nucleotides match TRBD2. Germline V CDR1 and CDR2: MDHEN, SYDVKM. There are 14 residues in the CDR3. The V segment lost 3 bases and the J segment 7 bases; nucleotides outside the gene matches: 5. The CDR3 sequence: CASSLFSGTNEQFF. CDR3 coding DNA: TGTGCCAGCAGTTTGTTTAGCGGGACGAATGAGCAGTTCTTC.

The rearrangement uses TRBV7-6 and TRBJ1-2; possible D gene TRBD1, 5 bases. Trimming pared 3 bases from V and 7 bases from J, leaving 15 bases between. Looked up from germline, CDR1 is SGHVS and CDR2 is FNYEAQ. The CDR3 runs 14 residues. CDR3 residues: CASSFAGGILGYTF. CDR3 nucleotide sequence: TGTGCCAGCAGCTTTGCGGGGGGGATTCTTGGCTACACCTTC.

The V gene is TRBV18, the J gene TRBJ2-2; the D gene is possibly TRBD1 (6 bases). The germline V gene has CDR1 KGHSH and CDR2 LQKENI. Trimming stripped 5 bases from V and 3 bases from J, with 13 bases between. The length of the CDR3 is 15 residues. The CDR3 region is CASSAGTRYTGELFF. The CDR3 bases are TGTGCCAGCTCAGCCGGGACAAGGTACACCGGGGAGCTGTTTTTT.

V and J are TRBV18 and TRBJ1-5, with TRBD1 identical over 9 bases. The junction had 3 bases not matched to a gene; V was cut back by 3 bases and J by 3 bases. The CDR3 is 15 residues long. The germline CDR1 and CDR2 sequences are KGHSH and LQKENI. DNA for the CDR3: TGTGCCAGCTCACCGGGACAGGGATTCAATCAGCCCCAGCATTTT. It codes for CASSPGQGFNQPQHF. Complete variable domain (other parts from reference TRBV18 and TRBJ1-5): NAGVMQNPRHLVRRRGQEARLRCSPMKGHSHVYWYRQLPEEGLKFMVYLQKENIIDESGMPKERFSAEFPKEGPSILRIQQVVRGDSAAYFCASSPGQGFNQPQHFGDGTRLSIL.